This is a list of T cell receptor beta chains from one sample in a study of a mutant IDH1 vaccine in newly diagnosed glioma. Antigens of these TCRs are unknown. Sequenced by immunoSEQ multiplex PCR; TCRdb stores in-frame clones only, minus some. The repertoire holds 35,000 to 55,000 clones, with 84% as singletons. The sample was PBMCs, taken from a glioma patient whose treatment included an IDH1 peptide vaccine. Receptors originate from a woman aged 18-35 years with glioma. Some clones in this sample may be carry-over from other donors' samples. Each CDR3 is given with its conserved first and last residue. Each record gives: V gene, D gene, clone size, J gene, CDR3 DNA, CDR3 protein. D genes are given only for firm matches. Size tells how often a clone was seen (once, few, many) or the class of an expanded clone, and some rows leave it out.

TRBV9	.	.	TRBJ1-1	TGTGCCAGCAGCGTGGGGGGGCGGACTGAAGCTTTCTTT	CASSVGGRTEAFF
TRBV7-6	.	once	TRBJ2-1	TGTGCCAGCAGCTTAACTGGGGATCCCTACAATGAGCAGTTCTTC	CASSLTGDPYNEQFF
TRBV5-4	.	.	TRBJ2-3	TGTGCCAGCAGCTTGGCCATGGTGGGGGGACCCACAGATACGCAGTATTTT	CASSLAMVGGPTDTQYF
TRBV19	.	.	TRBJ1-4	TGTGCCAGTACAGGGCGTGAAAAACTGTTTTTT	CASTGREKLFF
TRBV6-5	.	.	TRBJ2-2	TGTGCCAGCAGTTATCTCCAGAGCAGCGGGGAGCTGTTTTTT	CASSYLQSSGELFF
TRBV6-5	.	.	TRBJ1-1	TGTGCCAGCACCATCTCGCCAGGGGACACTGAAGCTTTCTTT	CASTISPGDTEAFF
TRBV7-8	.	.	TRBJ2-1	TGTGCCAGCAGCTTAGTTAGGCGGGGCTACAATGAGCAGTTCTTC	CASSLVRRGYNEQFF
TRBV25-1	.	.	TRBJ2-3	TGTGCCAGCAGTGTCGACTACTCAGATACGCAGTATTTT	CASSVDYSDTQYF
TRBV7-8	.	.	TRBJ1-1	TGTGCCAGCAGCTTAGATGGACAGAGTATGAACACTGAAGCTTTCTTT	CASSLDGQSMNTEAFF
TRBV5-1	.	.	TRBJ2-7	TGCGCCAGCAGCTCAACAGTGGGGAGGACCTACGAGCAGTACTTC	CASSSTVGRTYEQYF
TRBV7-2	.	few	TRBJ1-6	TGTGCCAGCAGCTTAAACAACTCACCCCTCCACTTT	CASSLNNSPLHF
TRBV4-2	.	.	TRBJ1-4	TGTGCCAGCAGCCAGCCACAGGGTCAACTGTTTTTT	CASSQPQGQLFF
TRBV5-6	.	.	TRBJ1-4	TGTGCCAGCAGCTCTCCGGGACATACGGATGAAAAACTGTTTTTT	CASSSPGHTDEKLFF
TRBV4-3	TRBD1	.	TRBJ2-7	TGCGCCAGCAGCCCAGACAGGGGGTCGTACTACGAGCAGTACTTC	CASSPDRGSYYEQYF
TRBV19	TRBD1	.	TRBJ1-2	TGTGCCAGTAGGCCCGGGACAGGGGGCTCCTATGGCTACACCTTC	CASRPGTGGSYGYTF
TRBV2	TRBD2	once	TRBJ2-3	TGTGCCAGCAGGGGGCCGAGTAGCGGGAGTAGGGGCACAGATACGCAGTATTTT	CASRGPSSGSRGTDTQYF
TRBV5-6	.	.	TRBJ2-3	TGTGCCAGCAGCTTTTATGGGGGGCGGACAGATACGCAGTATTTT	CASSFYGGRTDTQYF
TRBV2	TRBD2	.	TRBJ2-1	TGTGCCAGCAGTGGGAGACTAGCGGGAGGGCCGAGGGGGGGTGAGCAGTTCTTC	CASSGRLAGGPRGGEQFF
TRBV5-1	.	.	TRBJ1-2	TGCGCCAGCAGCTTGGCAGGGCAGGGGTTTGGGTACGGCTACACCTTC	CASSLAGQGFGYGYTF
TRBV15	.	.	TRBJ1-3	TGTGCCACCAGTACCCGGGGAAGCTCTGGAAACACCATATATTTT	CATSTRGSSGNTIYF
TRBV27	TRBD1	.	TRBJ2-7	TGTGCCAGCAGTTTATCCAGGGGGTTCTACGAGCAGTACTTC	CASSLSRGFYEQYF
TRBV12-5	.	.	TRBJ2-2	TGTGCTAGTGGTTTAAGTCGACAGGCCTTCTTAACCGGGGAGCTGTTTTTT	CASGLSRQAFLTGELFF
TRBV5-1	.	.	TRBJ1-1	TGCGCCAGCAGCTTGTACACCTCGGTAAACACTGAAGCTTTCTTT	CASSLYTSVNTEAFF
TRBV30	TRBD1	.	TRBJ1-2	TGTGCCTGGATCGGAAGGGGGCCGTATGGCTACACCTTC	CAWIGRGPYGYTF
TRBV29-1	.	once	TRBJ2-3	TGCAGCGGGCACCTGTTGGATAATACGCAGTATTTT	CSGHLLDNTQYF
TRBV7-2	.	.	TRBJ1-1	TGTGCCAGCAGCCGGGGTGCCCCTCCGAACACTGAAGCTTTCTTT	CASSRGAPPNTEAFF
TRBV5-4	TRBD2	.	TRBJ2-7	TGTGCCAGCAGCGCCACTAGCGGAAGGGACGAGCAGTACTTC	CASSATSGRDEQYF
TRBV6-5	.	few	TRBJ1-5	TGTGCCAGCAGTTACGAGCCCTATAGCAATCAGCCCCAGCATTTT	CASSYEPYSNQPQHF
TRBV5-6	TRBD1	.	TRBJ1-1	TGTGCCAGCAGCCTACAGGGGGTTACCACTGAAGCTTTCTTT	CASSLQGVTTEAFF
TRBV5-4	.	.	TRBJ2-2	TGTGCCAGCAGCCCCATTAGGGGACGCATAGTGAACACCGGGGAGCTGTTTTTT	CASSPIRGRIVNTGELFF
TRBV2	.	.	TRBJ1-2	TGTGCCAGCGGCTCTGGGGGGCAGAGTGGCTACACCTTC	CASGSGGQSGYTF
TRBV25-1	TRBD1	.	TRBJ1-4	TGTGCCAGCAGTGATCCGAGACAGGGGGCGGCTAATGAAAAACTGTTTTTT	CASSDPRQGAANEKLFF
TRBV15	.	.	TRBJ2-7	TGTGCCACCAGCAGTCTCTACGAGCAGTACTTC	CATSSLYEQYF
TRBV5-1	TRBD2	.	TRBJ2-5	TGCGCCAGCAGCTTGAGGACTAGCGGGAGGATGGAGACCCAGTACTTC	CASSLRTSGRMETQYF
TRBV18	.	.	TRBJ1-6	TGTGCCAGCTCACCACCGGGGACCTCTAATTCACCCCTCCACTTT	CASSPPGTSNSPLHF